Listed here are 25 T cell receptor beta chains from one sample, sequenced in a study of somatic mutations in cytotoxic T cells in rheumatoid arthritis. Produced via immunoSEQ multiplex PCR; TCRdb's table is partial and in-frame only. The repertoire has tens of thousands of clones, about 87% of them found once; the top ten carry around 9%. The source material was CD8+ T cells sorted from blood. The receptors shown here come from an adult with rheumatoid arthritis.

V is TRBV29-1 and J is TRBJ2-5, with 9 bases matching TRBD2. The J call could be wrong; TRBJ2-7 is a better fit for the DNA end. Germline-derived CDR1 and CDR2 are SQVTM and ANQGSEA. The CDR3 has 11 residues. The CDR3 DNA follows: TGCAGCGTGGGGACTAGCATCGAGCAGTACTTC. It specifies CSVGTSIEQYF.

This rearrangement joins TRBV15 to TRBJ2-1; possibly TRBD1 for D (6 bases). The CDR3 has 16 residues. The ends were cut back, 3 bases at V and 5 bases at J, with 17 bases in the middle. Germline loops: CDR1 LNHNV, CDR2 YYDKDF (reference sequence). CDR3 in amino acids: CATSSTGSYPNNEQFF. The CDR3 region has the DNA TGTGCCACCAGCAGTACAGGGTCCTACCCTAACAATGAGCAGTTCTTC.

The chain employs TRBV4-3 and TRBJ2-3, with D hard to call. Trimming removed 0 bases at V and 0 bases at J, with 10 bases between. CDR1 LGHNA and CDR2 YSLEER come from the germline V gene. The length of the CDR3 is 16 residues. In DNA, the CDR3 is TGCGCCAGCAGCCAAGATCGCGCACGGAGCACAGATACGCAGTATTTT. Its translation is CASSQDRARSTDTQYF.

The V gene is TRBV5-6, the J gene TRBJ2-7, with D perhaps matching TRBD1 (7 bases). CDR3 length: 14 residues. Germline V lookup: CDR1 SGHDT, CDR2 YYEEEE. V was clipped by 4 bases and J by 1 base, with 12 bases between them. The CDR3 region has the DNA TGTGCCAGCAGCCGACAGGGAGGATCCTACGAGCAGTACTTC. This codes for CASSRQGGSYEQYF. Variable domain in full (rest from reference TRBV5-6 and TRBJ2-7): DAGVTQSPTHLIKTRGQQVTLRCSPKSGHDTVSWYQQALGQGPQFIFQYYEEEERQRGNFPDRFSGHQFPNYSSELNVNALLLGDSALYLCASSRQGGSYEQYFGPGTRLTVT.

V is TRBV4-1 and J is TRBJ2-2; D perhaps matches TRBD2 (7 bases). CDR3 length: 16 amino acids. The V end was cut by 0 bases, the J end by 6 bases, with 14 bases between. Germline assignment: CDR1 MGHRA and CDR2 YSYEKL. The CDR3 nucleotides read TGCGCCAGCAGCCAAGATACCGGGGGGCTACCCGGGGAGCTGTTTTTT. Its protein product is CASSQDTGGLPGELFF.

This chain links TRBV27 with TRBJ1-5; D is undetermined. Germline V gene sequence: CDR1 MNHEY, CDR2 SMNVEV (reference sequence). The CDR3 extends over 14 amino acids. Trimming removed 5 bases from V and 3 bases from J, with 11 bases in between. This CDR3 reads CASSPRLANQPQHF. The CDR3 DNA reads TGTGCCAGCAGTCCTCGCTTGGCCAATCAGCCCCAGCATTTT.

The V gene is TRBV28, the J gene TRBJ2-2; TRBD1 agrees at 10 bases. The V and J ends lost 6 bases and 3 bases, in that order; junction bases with no gene match: 4. Germline V CDR1 and CDR2: MDHEN, SYDVKM. This CDR3 is 15 amino acids long. CDR3 bases: TGTGCCAGCAGCACGGGACAGGGGCACACCGGGGAGCTGTTTTTT. As protein: CASSTGQGHTGELFF.

The CDR3 spells CASSLGQGQTYEQYF. The DNA of the CDR3 is TGCGCCAGCAGCCTTGGACAGGGACAAACCTACGAGCAGTACTTC. J is TRBJ2-7 and V is TRBV4-1; 8 nucleotides agree with TRBD1. CDR1 is MGHRA and CDR2 is YSYEKL in the germline V gene. The CDR3 covers 15 residues. V was clipped by 4 bases and J by 2 bases; unmatched bases: 7.

Worth noting for this clone: An end of the junction differs from the germline gene, which may be a read error. V is TRBV7-7 and J is TRBJ2-1, with 12 nucleotides matching TRBD2. The CDR3 covers 19 residues. Germline CDR1 SSHAT, CDR2 FNYEAQ (reference sequence). CDR3 sequence reads: CASSPQALAGGHSYNEQFF. The CDR3 nucleotides read TGTGCTAGCAGCCCCCAGGCACTAGCGGGAGGTCATTCCTACAATGAGCAGTTCTTC.

The rearrangement links TRBV27 to TRBJ2-5; D is ambiguous. With 3 bases removed from V and 0 bases from J, the gap between germline ends came to 11 bases. This CDR3 contains 15 residues. CDR1 MNHEY and CDR2 SMNVEV come from the germline V gene (reference sequence). The DNA for the CDR3 is TGTGCCAGCAGTTTCGACGGATCGTACCAAGAGACCCAGTACTTC. Its translation is CASSFDGSYQETQYF.

CDR3 coding DNA: TGTGCCAGCAGGAAGGACAGGGGTAATCAGCCCCAGCATTTT. Its translation: CASRKDRGNQPQHF. The chain has TRBV28 and TRBJ1-5, with TRBD1 matching 9 bases. J lost 4 bases, V lost 6 bases, and 4 bases had no gene match. Germline CDR1 and CDR2: MDHEN and SYDVKM. This CDR3 comprises 14 residues.

The J gene is TRBJ2-5, the V gene TRBV4-1, with a possible D match to TRBD1 (6 bases). The CDR3 covers 16 residues. Germline loops: CDR1 MGHRA, CDR2 YSYEKL. Trimming took off 1 base at V and 1 base at J, with 13 bases between the two ends. For the CDR3, the DNA is TGCGCCAGCAGCCAAGGATCGACAGGCTTCCAAGAGACCCAGTACTTC. Encoded protein: CASSQGSTGFQETQYF.

The genes are TRBV27 and TRBJ1-4, with 7 bases matching TRBD1. Germline CDR1 and CDR2: MNHEY and SMNVEV (reference sequence). Trimming at V came to 6 bases and at J to 6 bases, leaving 7 bases not matched to a gene. The CDR3 consists of 14 residues. CDR3 protein: CASRTTGTDEKLFF. The DNA for the CDR3 is TGTGCCAGCAGAACGACAGGGACCGATGAAAAACTGTTTTTT.

The V and J genes are TRBV7-9 and TRBJ2-5; 8 nucleotides agree with TRBD2. CDR1 is SEHNR and CDR2 is FQNEAQ in the germline V gene (reference sequence). V was clipped by 5 bases and J by 5 bases; unmatched bases: 19. This CDR3 is built from 18 residues. Written as DNA, the CDR3 is TGTGCCAGCAGCCTCCGACTAGCGTCGATCTATGATAGTGAGACCCAGTACTTC. It translates to CASSLRLASIYDSETQYF.

This chain connects TRBV7-9 to TRBJ2-1; weak D call: TRBD1 (6 bases). CDR1 is SEHNR, CDR2 FQNEAQ, per germline (reference sequence). Trimming removed 2 bases at V and 10 bases at J, with 9 bases between. The CDR3 covers 12 residues. The CDR3 region has the DNA TGTGCCAGCAGCTTAACAGGGAGCGAGCAGTTCTTC. This gives the protein CASSLTGSEQFF.

The chain employs TRBV9 and TRBJ2-1; 8 bases map to TRBD2. V was pared by 3 bases and J by 7 bases, with 9 bases of the junction left unmatched. Looked up from germline, CDR1 is SGDLS and CDR2 is YYNGEE. This CDR3 region has 15 residues. The CDR3 coding sequence is TGTGCCAGCAGCGCCGACCCACTAGCGGCGAATGAGCAGTTCTTC. Protein: CASSADPLAANEQFF.

This chain uses TRBV12-5 with TRBJ2-1; TRBD2 matches at 8 bases. CDR1 and CDR2 (germline): LGHNT, FRNRAP. This CDR3 comprises 16 residues. Trimming cost V 2 bases and J 0 bases; bases outside gene matches: 3. DNA of the CDR3: TGTGCTAGTGGTTTGATAGCGGGGAGCTCCTACAATGAGCAGTTCTTC. Protein: CASGLIAGSSYNEQFF.

This sequence joins TRBV4-2 and TRBJ2-7; the D gene is possibly TRBD2 (6 bases). CDR1 is LGHNA, CDR2 YNFKEQ, per germline. The CDR3 is 16 amino acids. Deletions cut 0 bases from V and 3 bases from J, with 15 bases between. CDR3 DNA: TGTGCCAGCAGCCAAGATAGTGTAGCGGCAGGCTACGAGCAGTACTTC. Translated, it gives CASSQDSVAAGYEQYF.

The chain couples TRBV6-5 to TRBJ1-1; D is uncertain. This CDR3 is 12 amino acids long. V lost 4 bases and J lost 8, with 11 bases in between. CDR1 is MNHEY, CDR2 SVGAGI, per germline. The CDR3 is CASSSPGGEAFF. CDR3 nucleotides: TGTGCCAGCAGTTCTCCGGGAGGAGAAGCTTTCTTT.

The chain uses TRBV7-9 and TRBJ2-2; 10 nucleotides agree with TRBD1. The CDR3 spans 16 residues. Germline V lookup: CDR1 SEHNR, CDR2 FQNEAQ (reference sequence). The V and J ends lost 6 bases and 3 bases, in that order; junction bases with no gene match: 7. The CDR3 DNA reads as TGTGCCAGCAGGCAGACAGGGGGCCGGGACACCGGGGAGCTGTTTTTT. Amino acid sequence: CASRQTGGRDTGELFF.

The chain recombines TRBV5-1 with TRBJ1-2, with 9 nucleotides matching TRBD1. The CDR3 length is 16 residues. CDR1 is SGHRS, CDR2 YFSETQ, per germline. The V gene end was trimmed by 0 bases and the J gene end by 3 bases; junction bases not matched to a gene: 6. The CDR3, as DNA: TGCGCCAGCAGCTTGGAGGGGACAGGGCGTCACTATGGCTACACCTTC. Translating it yields CASSLEGTGRHYGYTF. The entire variable domain, with the rest obtained from reference TRBV5-1 and TRBJ1-2, is as follows: KAGVTQTPRYLIKTRGQQVTLSCSPISGHRSVSWYQQTPGQGLQFLFEYFSETQRNKGNFPGRFSGRQFSNSRSEMNVSTLELGDSALYLCASSLEGTGRHYGYTFGSGTRLTVV.

This chain uses TRBV29-1 with TRBJ2-7; D gene ambiguous. The CDR3 spans 11 residues. Trimming took off 3 bases at V and 3 bases at J, with 6 bases between the two ends. Germline V gene lookup returns CDR1 SQVTM and CDR2 ANQGSEA. DNA for the CDR3: TGCAGCGTTGACACCGACTACGAGCAGTACTTC. Its translation: CSVDTDYEQYF.

V usage is TRBV4-1 and J usage is TRBJ2-5; maybe TRBD2 (5 bases). The CDR3 length is 15 residues. Germline CDR1 reads MGHRA; CDR2 reads YSYEKL. Trimming took 5 bases from V and 1 from J, leaving 14 bases between them. The CDR3 region has the DNA TGCGCCAGCAGCTCACCGGAGGAGAGCCAAGAGACCCAGTACTTC. Protein product: CASSSPEESQETQYF.

This clone was recorded a few times. This rearrangement joins TRBV7-3 to TRBJ2-3; 11 positions agree with TRBD2. The V gene's germline CDR1 is SGHTA and CDR2 FQGTGA. This CDR3 region has 15 residues. With V trimmed by 6 bases and J by 0 bases, 2 bases remained unmatched. Here the CDR3 reads CASSLAGGSTDTQYF. The DNA for the CDR3 is TGTGCCAGCAGTTTAGCGGGAGGGAGCACAGATACGCAGTATTTT. Looking up the rest from reference TRBV7-3 and TRBJ2-3 gives the full variable domain: GAGVSQTPSNKVTEKGKYVELRCDPISGHTALYWYRQSLGQGPEFLIYFQGTGAADDSGLPNDRFFAVRPEGSVSTLKIQRTERGDSAVYLCASSLAGGSTDTQYFGPGTRLTVL.

This chain connects TRBV29-1 to TRBJ2-1; 9 bases map to TRBD1. The CDR3 covers 14 residues. The junction had 8 bases not matched to a gene; V was cut back by 3 bases and J by 8 bases. Germline V CDR1 and CDR2: SQVTM, ANQGSEA. This chain's CDR3 is CSVDDGQGSDEQFF. CDR3 coding DNA: TGCAGCGTTGATGACGGACAGGGGTCCGATGAGCAGTTCTTC.